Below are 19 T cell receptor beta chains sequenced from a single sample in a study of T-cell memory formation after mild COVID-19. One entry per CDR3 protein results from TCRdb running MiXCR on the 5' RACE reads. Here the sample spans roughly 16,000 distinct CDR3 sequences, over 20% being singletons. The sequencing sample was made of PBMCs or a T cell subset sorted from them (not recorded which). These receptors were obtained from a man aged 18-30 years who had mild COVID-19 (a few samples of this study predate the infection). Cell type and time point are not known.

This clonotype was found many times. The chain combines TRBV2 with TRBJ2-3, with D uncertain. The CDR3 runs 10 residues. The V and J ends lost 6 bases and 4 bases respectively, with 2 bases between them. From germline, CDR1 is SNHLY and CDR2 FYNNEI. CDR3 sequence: CASRADTQYF. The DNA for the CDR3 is TGTGCCAGCAGAGCAGATACGCAGTATTTT.

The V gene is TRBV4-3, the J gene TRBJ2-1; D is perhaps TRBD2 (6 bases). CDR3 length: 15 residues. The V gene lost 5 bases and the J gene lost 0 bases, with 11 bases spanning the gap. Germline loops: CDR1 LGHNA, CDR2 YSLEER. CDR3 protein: CASSEGTASYNEQFF. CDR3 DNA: TGCGCCAGCAGCGAGGGGACTGCCTCCTACAATGAGCAGTTCTTC.

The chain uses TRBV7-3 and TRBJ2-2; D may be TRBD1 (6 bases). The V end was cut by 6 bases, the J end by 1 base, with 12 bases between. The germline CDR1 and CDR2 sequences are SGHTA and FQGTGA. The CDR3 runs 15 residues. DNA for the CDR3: TGTGCCAGCAGGCCGTCCAGGGGGAACACCGGGGAGCTGTTTTTT. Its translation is CASRPSRGNTGELFF.

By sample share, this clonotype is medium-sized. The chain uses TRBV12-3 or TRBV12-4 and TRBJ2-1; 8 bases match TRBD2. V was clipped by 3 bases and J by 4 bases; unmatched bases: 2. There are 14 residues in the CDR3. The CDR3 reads CASSLGGGYNEQFF. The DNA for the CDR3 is TGTGCCAGCAGTTTGGGCGGGGGGTACAATGAGCAGTTCTTC.

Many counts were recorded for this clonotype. CDR3 DNA: TGTGCCAGCAGCTTAGATCTTGGGTCCAGGGTTGATGACGAGCAGTACTTC. The encoded protein is CASSLDLGSRVDDEQYF. This chain connects TRBV11-2 to TRBJ2-7; D is perhaps TRBD1 (5 bases). The CDR3 runs to 17 residues. The V and J ends lost 0 bases and 5 bases respectively, with 20 bases between them. Germline CDR1 reads SGHAT; CDR2 reads FQNNGV.

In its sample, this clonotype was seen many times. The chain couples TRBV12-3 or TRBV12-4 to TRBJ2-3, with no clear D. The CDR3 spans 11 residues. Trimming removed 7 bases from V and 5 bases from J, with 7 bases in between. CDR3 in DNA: TGTGCCAGCACCCCGGGAGATACGCAGTATTTT. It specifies CASTPGDTQYF.

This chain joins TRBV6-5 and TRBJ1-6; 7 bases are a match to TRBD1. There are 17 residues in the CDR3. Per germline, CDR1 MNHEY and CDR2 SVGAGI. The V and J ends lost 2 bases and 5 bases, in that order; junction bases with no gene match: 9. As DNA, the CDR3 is TGTGCCAGCAGTTACAGACCCACAGGGGCCAATAATTCACCCCTCCACTTT. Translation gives CASSYRPTGANNSPLHF.

This CDR3 is CASSPPVASSSYEQYF. The CDR3 region has the DNA TGCGCCAGCAGCCCCCCTGTGGCGTCTAGCTCCTACGAGCAGTACTTC. The chain carries TRBV5-1 and TRBJ2-7; unclear D gene. The length of the CDR3 is 16 residues. Trimming removed 4 bases from V and 0 bases from J, with 17 bases in between. Germline V gene sequence: CDR1 SGHRS, CDR2 YFSETQ.

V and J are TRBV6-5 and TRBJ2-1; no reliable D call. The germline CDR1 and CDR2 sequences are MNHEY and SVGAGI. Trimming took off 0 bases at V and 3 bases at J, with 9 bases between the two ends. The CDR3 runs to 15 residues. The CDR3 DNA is TGTGCCAGCAGTTACTCGACGGCCAACTACAATGAGCAGTTCTTC. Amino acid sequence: CASSYSTANYNEQFF.

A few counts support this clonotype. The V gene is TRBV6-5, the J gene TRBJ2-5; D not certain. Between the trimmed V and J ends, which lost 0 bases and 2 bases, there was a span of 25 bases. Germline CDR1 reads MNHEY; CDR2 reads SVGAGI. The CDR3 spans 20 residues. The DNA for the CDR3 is TGTGCCAGCAGTTACTCACCCGGGTATTTTCCACCGAACCAACAAGAGACCCAGTACTTC. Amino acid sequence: CASSYSPGYFPPNQQETQYF.

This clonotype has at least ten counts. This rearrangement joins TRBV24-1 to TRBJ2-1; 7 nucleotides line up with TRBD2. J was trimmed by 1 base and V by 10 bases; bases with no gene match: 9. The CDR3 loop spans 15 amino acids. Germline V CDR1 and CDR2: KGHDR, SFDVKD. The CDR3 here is CATNGGEGSYNEQFF. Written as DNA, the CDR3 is TGTGCCACTAATGGAGGGGAGGGTTCCTACAATGAGCAGTTCTTC.

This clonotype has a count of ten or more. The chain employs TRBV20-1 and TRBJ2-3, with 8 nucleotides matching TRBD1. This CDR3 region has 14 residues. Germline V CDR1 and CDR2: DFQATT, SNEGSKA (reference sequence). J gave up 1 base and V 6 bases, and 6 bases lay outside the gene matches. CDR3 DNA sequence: TGCAGTGCAACCCAGGGGGCACGCACAGATACGCAGTATTTT. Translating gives CSATQGARTDTQYF.

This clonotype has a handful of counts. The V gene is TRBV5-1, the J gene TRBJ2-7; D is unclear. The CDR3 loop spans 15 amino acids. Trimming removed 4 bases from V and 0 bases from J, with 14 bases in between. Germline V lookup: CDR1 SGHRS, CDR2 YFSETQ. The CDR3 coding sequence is TGCGCCAGCAGCCAGAATAGATTTACCTCCTACGAGCAGTACTTC. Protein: CASSQNRFTSYEQYF.

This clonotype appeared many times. The CDR3 loop is CASSFSLVQNEKLFF. The CDR3, as DNA: TGTGCCAGCAGCTTTTCTCTAGTACAAAATGAAAAACTGTTTTTT. V is TRBV7-9 and J is TRBJ1-4; D not certain. Germline V gene lookup returns CDR1 SEHNR and CDR2 FQNEAQ (reference sequence). The CDR3 has 15 amino acids. V was cut by 3 bases and J by 5 bases, with 13 bases left in between.

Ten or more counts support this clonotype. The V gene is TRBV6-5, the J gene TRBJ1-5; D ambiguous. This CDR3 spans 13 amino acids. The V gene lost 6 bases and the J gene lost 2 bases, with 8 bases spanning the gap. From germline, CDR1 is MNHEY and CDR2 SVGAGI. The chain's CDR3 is CASSHWGNQPQHF. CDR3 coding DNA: TGTGCCAGCAGCCACTGGGGCAATCAGCCCCAGCATTTT.

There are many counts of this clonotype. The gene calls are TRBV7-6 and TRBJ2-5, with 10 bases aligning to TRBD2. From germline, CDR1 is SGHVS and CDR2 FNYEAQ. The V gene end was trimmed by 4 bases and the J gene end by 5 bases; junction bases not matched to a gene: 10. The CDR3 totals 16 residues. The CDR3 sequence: CASSWERGGRIETQYF. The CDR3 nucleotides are TGTGCCAGCAGCTGGGAGCGGGGGGGAAGAATTGAGACCCAGTACTTC. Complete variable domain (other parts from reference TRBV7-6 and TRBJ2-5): GAGVSQSPRYKVTKRGQDVALRCDPISGHVSLYWYRQALGQGPEFLTYFNYEAQQDKSGLPNDRFSAERPEGSISTLTIQRTEQRDSAMYRCASSWERGGRIETQYFGPGTRLLVL.

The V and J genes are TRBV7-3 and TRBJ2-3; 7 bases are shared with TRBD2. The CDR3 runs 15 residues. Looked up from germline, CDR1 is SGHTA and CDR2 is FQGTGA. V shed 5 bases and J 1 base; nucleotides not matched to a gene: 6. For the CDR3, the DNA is TGTGCCAGCAGCGCGAAGGCGGGGGGCACAGATACGCAGTATTTT. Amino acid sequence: CASSAKAGGTDTQYF.

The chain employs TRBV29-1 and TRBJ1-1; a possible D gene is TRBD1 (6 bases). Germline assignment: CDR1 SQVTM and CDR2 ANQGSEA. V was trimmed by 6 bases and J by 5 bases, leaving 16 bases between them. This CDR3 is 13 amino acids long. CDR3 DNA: TGCAGCGTAAGGAGGGGGTCGGAAACTGAAGCTTTCTTT. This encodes CSVRRGSETEAFF.

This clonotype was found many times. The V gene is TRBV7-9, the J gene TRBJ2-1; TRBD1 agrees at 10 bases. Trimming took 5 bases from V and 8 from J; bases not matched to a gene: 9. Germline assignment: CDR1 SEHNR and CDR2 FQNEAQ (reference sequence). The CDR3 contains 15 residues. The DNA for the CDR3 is TGTGCCAGCAGCATCATGGGACAGGGGAGGGATGAGCAGTTCTTC. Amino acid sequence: CASSIMGQGRDEQFF.